This T cell receptor (beta chain) originates from a study of tumor T cells in aggressive B-cell lymphoma. There are 14 residues in the CDR3. Germline lookup yields CDR1 MNHEY and CDR2 SVGAGI. V dropped 5 bases and J dropped 1 base, with 10 bases sitting between them. Assay: immunoSEQ multiplex PCR; the TCRdb copy retains only in-frame clones and omits some. There are 750 to 900 clones in the sample; 65% to 85% occur only once, and approximately 6.2% lies in the top ten. The chain joins TRBV6-5 to TRBJ2-3; perhaps TRBD2 as D (5 bases). The receptor was isolated from an adult with diffuse large B cell lymphoma. The sample consisted of tumor tissue. The CDR3 DNA follows: TGTGCCAGCAGTCAACTAGGCCGCACAGATACGCAGTATTTT. This gives the protein CASSQLGRTDTQYF.